The sequence of this T cell receptor (beta chain) was determined in a study of T cell responses to AZD1222 COVID-19 vaccine. The CDR3 spans 15 residues. Germline values: CDR1 MNHNS, CDR2 SASEGT. Trimming took 3 bases from V and 8 from J, leaving 18 bases between them. The protocol was immunoSEQ multiplex PCR, while the TCRdb copy is restricted to in-frame clones and leaves out a portion. The sample comprises under 150,000 clones, 92% of which are singletons, and 1.1% rests with the top ten. This clone is a singleton in its sample. The specimen comprised peripheral blood, sampled on day 0 of AZD1222 vaccination. This sequence originates from an adult in good health. This rearrangement joins TRBV6-1 to TRBJ2-3; a possible D gene is TRBD1 (7 bases). The CDR3 loop reads CASSDRQGWGGTQYF. DNA of the CDR3: TGTGCCAGCAGTGATAGACAGGGCTGGGGAGGTACGCAGTATTTT.